The source of this T cell receptor beta chain is a study of CD8+CD57+ T cells in acquired aplastic anemia. Study-wide context: Approximately 10 million reads were obtained on average for healthy donor CD4+ cells.

Using genomic DNA as the template, TCR beta VDJ and CDR3 profiling was carried out. TCRdb processed the reads anew with MiXCR; each CDR3 protein has one entry. The table has fewer than 250,000 distinct CDR3 sequences, around 50% seen once; the top ten hold 16%. V dropped 0 bases and J dropped 1; count of bases not matched to a gene: 7. The CDR3 length is 17 residues. Germline assignment: CDR1 SGHRS and CDR2 YFSETQ. Notes on this clonotype: A much more abundant neighbour one base away suggests this may be a read error. The final CDR3 position lacks the conserved phenylalanine or tryptophan, pointing to a likely read error.

The origin of this receptor is a human donor in good health, serving as a control. The chain combines TRBV5-1 with TRBJ1-3, with TRBD1 matching 7 bases. The sequencing input was sorted CD4+, CD8+, or CD8+CD57+ T cells (not recorded which) from PBMCs. CDR3 region: CASSLDTGVPSGNTIYL. CDR3 sequence (DNA): TGCGCCAGCAGCTTGGACACAGGGGTTCCATCTGGAAACACCATATATCTT.